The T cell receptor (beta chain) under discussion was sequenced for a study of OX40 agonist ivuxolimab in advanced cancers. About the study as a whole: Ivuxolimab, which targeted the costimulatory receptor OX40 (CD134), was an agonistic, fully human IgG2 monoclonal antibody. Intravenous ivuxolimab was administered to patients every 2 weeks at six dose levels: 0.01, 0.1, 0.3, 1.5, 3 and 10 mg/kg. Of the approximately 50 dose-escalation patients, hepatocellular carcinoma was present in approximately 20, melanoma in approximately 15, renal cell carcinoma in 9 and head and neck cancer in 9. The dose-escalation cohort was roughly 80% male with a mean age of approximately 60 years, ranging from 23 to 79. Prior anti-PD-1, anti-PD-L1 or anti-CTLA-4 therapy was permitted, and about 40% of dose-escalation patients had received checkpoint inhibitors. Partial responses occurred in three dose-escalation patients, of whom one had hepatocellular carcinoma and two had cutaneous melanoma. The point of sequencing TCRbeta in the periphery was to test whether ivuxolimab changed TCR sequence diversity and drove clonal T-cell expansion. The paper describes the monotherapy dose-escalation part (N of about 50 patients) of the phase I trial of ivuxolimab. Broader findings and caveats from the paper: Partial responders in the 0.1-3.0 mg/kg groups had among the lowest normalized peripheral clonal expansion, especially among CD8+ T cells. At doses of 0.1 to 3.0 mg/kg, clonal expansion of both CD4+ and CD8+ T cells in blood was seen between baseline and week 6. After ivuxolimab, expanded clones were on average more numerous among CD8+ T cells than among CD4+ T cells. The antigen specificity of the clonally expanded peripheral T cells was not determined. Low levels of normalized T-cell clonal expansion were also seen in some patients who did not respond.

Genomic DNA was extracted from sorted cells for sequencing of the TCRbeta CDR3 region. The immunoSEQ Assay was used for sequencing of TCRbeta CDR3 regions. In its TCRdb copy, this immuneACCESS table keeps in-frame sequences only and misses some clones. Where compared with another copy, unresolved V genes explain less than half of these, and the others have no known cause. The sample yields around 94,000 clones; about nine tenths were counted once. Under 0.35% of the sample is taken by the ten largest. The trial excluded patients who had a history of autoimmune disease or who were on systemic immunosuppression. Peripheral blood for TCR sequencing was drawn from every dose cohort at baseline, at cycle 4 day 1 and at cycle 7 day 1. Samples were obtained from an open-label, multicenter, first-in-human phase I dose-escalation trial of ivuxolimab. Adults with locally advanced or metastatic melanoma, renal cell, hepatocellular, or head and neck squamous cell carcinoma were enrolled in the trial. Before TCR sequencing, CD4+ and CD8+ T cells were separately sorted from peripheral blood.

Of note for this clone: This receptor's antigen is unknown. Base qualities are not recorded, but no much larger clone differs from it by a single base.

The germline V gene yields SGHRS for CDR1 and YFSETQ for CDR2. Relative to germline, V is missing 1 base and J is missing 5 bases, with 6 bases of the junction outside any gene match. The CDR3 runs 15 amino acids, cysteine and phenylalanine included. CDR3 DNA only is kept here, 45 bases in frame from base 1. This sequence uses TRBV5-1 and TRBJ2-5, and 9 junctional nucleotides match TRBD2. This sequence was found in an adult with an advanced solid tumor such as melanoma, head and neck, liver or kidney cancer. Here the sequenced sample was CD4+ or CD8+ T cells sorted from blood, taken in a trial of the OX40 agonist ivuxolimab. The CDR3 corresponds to CASSLLGTSTETQYF. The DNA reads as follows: TGCGCCAGCAGCTTGCTTGGGACTAGCACGGAGACCCAGTACTTC.